The T cell receptor (beta chain) described here comes from a study of blood T cell repertoires in COVID-19. Study summary: T cells, B-cell-depleted T cells, or PBMCs provided the cDNA or gDNA that served as material.

Trimming took 10 bases from V and 1 from J; bases not matched to a gene: 37. CDR3 length: 24 residues. Germline values: CDR1 LNHDA, CDR2 SQIVND (reference sequence). Only in-frame clones appear in the TCRdb table, and some are missing; sequencing was by immunoSEQ multiplex PCR. The sample includes tens of thousands of clones, less than 80% seen only once; the top ten take around a quarter. Sequenced material: peripheral blood. V and J are TRBV19 and TRBJ2-1, with 7 bases matching TRBD1. This clonotype was sampled from a man between 60 and 70 years old with active or convalescent COVID-19. This CDR3 reads CATRGDTHTGAIGRYLTSYNEQFF. CDR3 nucleotide sequence: TGTGCCACCCGTGGGGATACCCACACAGGGGCTATCGGACGGTACTTAACTTCCTACAATGAGCAGTTCTTC.